This TCR beta chain stems from a study of cytomegalovirus exposure and HLA in healthy donors. 13 Jbeta primers and 60 Vbeta primers were used for the PCR. TCRdb's copy holds only in-frame clones and misses some; the assay was immunoSEQ multiplex PCR. The table shows 150,000 to 200,000 clones, with around 85% occurring only once. The CDR3 spans 15 residues. In germline, CDR1 is MNHNS, CDR2 SASEGT. The trim removed 1 base at V and 6 bases at J, leaving 4 bases unmatched. The sequence came from a man aged 18 to 29 in good health and CMV-seropositive. This rearrangement joins TRBV6-1 to TRBJ1-5, with 9 bases identical to TRBD1. The sample comprised PBMCs. The CDR3: CASSEGSTGGQPQHF. In DNA, the CDR3 is TGTGCCAGCAGTGAAGGCTCGACAGGGGGTCAGCCCCAGCATTTT.